The next 20 T cell receptor beta chains were all read from a single sample in a study of T cell repertoires in cytomegalovirus infection. These TCRs' antigens remain unknown. Each CDR3 protein is one row after TCRdb ran MiXCR on the reads. In the table there are hundreds of thousands of distinct CDR3 sequences, 30% to 40% of which are singletons. The material was cultured PBMCs, obtained from culture after CMV antigen stimulation. Source of these receptors: a human donor in good health (CMV status not recorded). Some clones in this sample may be carry-over from other donors' samples.

This chain joins TRBV2 and TRBJ2-3; 11 nucleotides line up with TRBD2. The junction had 13 bases not matched to a gene; V was cut back by 7 bases and J by 10 bases. The CDR3 runs 15 residues. CDR1 SNHLY and CDR2 FYNNEI come from the germline V gene. In DNA form, the CDR3 reads TGTGCCAGCACCCTAGGCACTAGCGGGGGTAGGGCGCAGTATTTT. Amino acid sequence: CASTLGTSGGRAQYF.

The rearrangement links TRBV6-6 to TRBJ1-1, with D possibly matching TRBD1 (5 bases). This CDR3 has 14 amino acids. V was clipped by 10 bases and J by 3 bases, with 18 bases between them. Germline loops: CDR1 MNHNY, CDR2 SVGAGI (reference sequence). CDR3 in amino acids: CATRDRGRDTEAFF. The CDR3 DNA reads TGTGCCACTCGAGACCGGGGCAGGGACACTGAAGCTTTCTTT.

This chain joins TRBV11-2 and TRBJ2-5; D may be TRBD1 or TRBD2 (5 bases each). In germline, CDR1 is SGHAT, CDR2 FQNNGV. The CDR3 extends over 14 amino acids. V dropped 6 bases and J dropped 5 bases, with 16 bases sitting between them. CDR3 sequence (DNA): TGTGCCAGCAGGCACCGGGGCCGTTCGGAGACCCAGTACTTC. Protein: CASRHRGRSETQYF.

This sequence joins TRBV20-1 and TRBJ2-1; D might be TRBD1 (6 bases). The CDR3 runs 15 residues. Trimming took 1 base from V and 5 from J, leaving 15 bases between them. Germline CDR1 reads DFQATT; CDR2 reads SNEGSKA (reference sequence). The CDR3 DNA follows: TGCAGTGCTAGAGTTCCAGGGGCGACACACAATGAGCAGTTCTTC. This codes for CSARVPGATHNEQFF.

The chain is built from TRBV12-3 or TRBV12-4 and TRBJ2-3, with 7 bases matching TRBD2. After removal of 7 bases from V and 6 bases from J, the junction contained 16 bases not matched to a gene. CDR3 size: 16 residues. The CDR3 DNA is TGTGCCAGCACCTGGGGAGGGATCACATCAATCGATACGCAGTATTTT. The encoded protein is CASTWGGITSIDTQYF.

This clonotype was observed a handful of times. V is TRBV20-1 and J is TRBJ2-5, with D possibly matching TRBD2 (6 bases). The CDR3 spans 14 residues. CDR1 DFQATT and CDR2 SNEGSKA come from the germline V gene (reference sequence). Trimming took off 4 bases at V and 5 bases at J, with 17 bases between the two ends. CDR3 sequence: CSAKSAHGGETQYF. In DNA, the CDR3 is TGCAGTGCTAAATCGGCGCATGGGGGGGAGACCCAGTACTTC.

This clonotype was seen a few times. The genes are TRBV20-1 and TRBJ1-2; D is uncertain. CDR1 and CDR2 (germline): DFQATT, SNEGSKA (reference sequence). The germline V and J ends were trimmed by 1 base and 4 bases, with 10 bases remaining between them. This CDR3 is 13 amino acids long. The CDR3 sequence: CSARVSQTYGYTF. The CDR3 DNA reads as TGCAGTGCTAGAGTCAGCCAGACCTATGGCTACACCTTC.

This clonotype was seen many times. This chain links TRBV12-3 or TRBV12-4 with TRBJ2-1; D remains unclear. The CDR3 has 12 amino acids. Trimming cost V 5 bases and J 9 bases, with 11 bases left between them. The CDR3 DNA follows: TGTGCCAGCAGTCCACAACTCAGTGAGCAGTTCTTC. It translates to CASSPQLSEQFF.

This clonotype was detected a few times. The V call is TRBV12-3 or TRBV12-4, the J call TRBJ2-1, with 10 bases that match TRBD2. J lost 6 bases, V lost 3 bases, and 14 bases had no gene match. The CDR3 totals 18 residues. As DNA, the CDR3 is TGTGCCAGCAGTTTTGGACTAGCGGTGGGGGGGACAGGCAATGAGCAGTTCTTC. It yields the protein CASSFGLAVGGTGNEQFF.

The J gene is TRBJ1-5, the V gene TRBV28, with TRBD1 as a possible D gene (6 bases). Germline loops: CDR1 MDHEN, CDR2 SYDVKM. V lost 7 bases and J lost 6, with 16 bases in between. The CDR3 is 14 residues long. CDR3 sequence: CASTRQAQRQPQHF. The CDR3 nucleotides read TGTGCCAGCACCCGACAGGCCCAACGTCAGCCCCAGCATTTT.

The V call is TRBV4-1, the J call TRBJ2-3, with D possibly being TRBD2 (5 bases). The CDR3 is 15 residues long. V was pared by 1 base and J by 5 bases, with 13 bases between. CDR1 and CDR2 from the germline V gene are MGHRA and YSYEKL. The CDR3 nucleotides are TGCGCCAGCAGCCAAGTCAACATGGCGGGAGATACGCAGTATTTT. Protein product: CASSQVNMAGDTQYF.

V is TRBV10-3 and J is TRBJ1-5; D not certain. V lost 2 bases and J lost 5, with 10 bases in between. Germline V gene lookup returns CDR1 ENHRY and CDR2 SYGVKD. This CDR3 has 14 residues. CDR3 DNA: TGTGCCATCAGTGAGCGGGCAGAAGATCAGCCCCAGCATTTT. It encodes CAISERAEDQPQHF.

V and J are TRBV27 and TRBJ2-1; TRBD2 is a possible D gene (7 bases). CDR3 length: 16 residues. Germline-derived CDR1 and CDR2 are MNHEY and SMNVEV (reference sequence). V was cut by 6 bases and J by 0 bases, with 15 bases left in between. The chain's CDR3 is CASREGGASSYNEQFF. CDR3 sequence (DNA): TGTGCCAGCAGGGAGGGGGGGGCGAGCTCCTACAATGAGCAGTTCTTC.

This clonotype was observed at least ten times. The chain recombines TRBV7-2 with TRBJ2-2; TRBD2 might be the D (5 bases). The CDR3 spans 14 residues. Germline assignment: CDR1 SGHTA and CDR2 FQGNSA. V lost 5 bases, J lost 4 bases, and 11 bases lay in between. The CDR3 DNA reads as TGTGCCAGCAGCCAAATTACTAGCACCGGGGAGCTGTTTTTT. Translated: CASSQITSTGELFF. Complete variable domain (other parts from reference TRBV7-2 and TRBJ2-2): GAGVSQSPSNKVTEKGKDVELRCDPISGHTALYWYRQSLGQGLEFLIYFQGNSAPDKSGLPSDRFSAERTGGSVSTLTIQRTQQEDSAVYLCASSQITSTGELFFGEGSRLTVL.

V gene TRBV4-1 combines with J gene TRBJ2-2; 12 positions agree with TRBD2. This CDR3 is 19 amino acids long. The germline V gene has CDR1 MGHRA and CDR2 YSYEKL. V was pared by 1 base and J by 0 bases, with 6 bases of the junction left unmatched. The CDR3 sequence is CASSQALLAGGANTGELFF. As DNA, the CDR3 is TGCGCCAGCAGCCAAGCCCTACTAGCGGGGGGCGCGAACACCGGGGAGCTGTTTTTT.

V usage is TRBV7-2 and J usage is TRBJ2-1, with 9 bases identical to TRBD2. This CDR3 comprises 17 residues. Germline lookup yields CDR1 SGHTA and CDR2 FQGNSA. The trim removed 1 base at V and 5 bases at J, leaving 9 bases unmatched. For the CDR3, the DNA is TGTGCCAGCAGCTTAGGTTTTAGTCTAGCGGGAAACAATGAGCAGTTCTTC. This gives the protein CASSLGFSLAGNNEQFF.

This clonotype was seen only a few times. V and J are TRBV10-3 and TRBJ2-7, with 9 bases identical to TRBD2. Trimming removed 0 bases from V and 2 bases from J; junction bases left unmatched: 2. The germline CDR1 and CDR2 sequences are ENHRY and SYGVKD. This CDR3 comprises 15 residues. Here the CDR3 reads CAISESSGGAYEQYF. The CDR3 DNA reads as TGTGCCATCAGTGAGTCTAGCGGGGGAGCCTACGAGCAGTACTTC.

This clonotype has a single count. The chain is built from TRBV7-1 and TRBJ2-7; TRBD2 matches at 8 bases. TRBV7-1 falls under the ORF class, with uncertain function. The CDR3 covers 15 residues. The ends lost 5 bases at V and 0 bases at J; junction bases unmatched: 6. CDR3 sequence (DNA): TGTGCCAGCAGCACCACTAGCGGAGCCTCCTACGAGCAGTACTTC. This translates into CASSTTSGASYEQYF.

V and J are TRBV4-2 and TRBJ2-5, with TRBD1 matching over 10 bases. Unmatched junction bases numbered 4, after V lost 4 bases and J lost 5 bases. Germline CDR1 LGHNA, CDR2 YNFKEQ. The CDR3 contains 14 residues. The CDR3 DNA follows: TGTGCCAGCAGCCGACAGGGGGCGCAGGAGACCCAGTACTTC. Translating gives CASSRQGAQETQYF.

This clonotype was seen ten or more times. The chain links TRBV7-2 to TRBJ1-1; possibly TRBD1 for D (6 bases). Trimming cost V 4 bases and J 3 bases, with 12 bases left between them. This CDR3 is built from 14 residues. Germline CDR1 SGHTA, CDR2 FQGNSA. In DNA, the CDR3 is TGTGCCAGCAGCTCCTTGACAGGCTACACTGAAGCTTTCTTT. Amino acids: CASSSLTGYTEAFF.